This T cell receptor (beta chain) was recovered during a study of T cells in Graves' hyperthyroidism and ophthalmopathy. Across the study: Peripheral blood collection took place at initial diagnosis, before any treatment. Study-wide findings and caveats: Clonotypes that were expanded in thyroid above 0.001 mostly appeared in blood too.

At least ten counts were recorded for this clonotype. What it recognizes is unknown. V was trimmed by 4 bases and J by 2 bases, leaving 12 bases between them. The CDR3 runs to 14 residues. Germline V gene lookup returns CDR1 SGDLS and CDR2 YYNGEE. Uncontrolled infections, other autoimmune diseases, pregnancy or lactation led to exclusion of patients. Regions amplified from RNA transcripts were the TCR beta CDR3 regions. HTBI primers drove first-round RT-PCR of the TCR CDR3. TCRdb re-called the multiplex PCR reads through MiXCR, storing one row per CDR3 protein. The sample includes about 210,000 distinct CDR3 sequences, 15% to 20% of them seen just once.

This chain connects TRBV9 to TRBJ2-5; no reliable D call. Source material: blood. This receptor was identified in a man in his fifties or sixties with Graves' hyperthyroidism. CDR3 sequence reads: CASSPIGPQETQYF. Written as DNA, the CDR3 is TGTGCCAGCAGCCCAATAGGGCCGCAAGAGACCCAGTACTTC.